This is a list of T cell receptor beta chains from one sample in a study of regulatory T cells in long-lasting Graves disease. TCRdb re-analysed the multiplex PCR reads in MiXCR, keeping a single row per CDR3 protein. The profile shows about 470,000 distinct CDR3 sequences, under 25% of them singletons. The material sequenced was peripheral blood mononuclear cells (PBMCs), taken when the disease was refractory, from a patient treated with antithyroid drugs. Receptor source: a female donor with Graves disease. The CDR3 runs from the conserved cysteine through the conserved F or W. The D gene is left open where the match is weak. Clone size appears in some rows only: once, few, many, or a class for an expanded clone.

>TRBJ1-2|NA|NA|TRBV5-1
TGCGCCAGCAGCTCCGGACACCCTGATGGCTATGGCTACACCTTC
CASSSGHPDGYGYTF
>TRBJ1-2|NA|many|TRBV2
TGTGCCAGCAGGAGACAGTCCGCTAACTATGGCTACACCTTC
CASRRQSANYGYTF
>TRBJ2-7|TRBD1|few|TRBV5-4
TGTGCCAGTAATGACAGGGGTTCCTACGAGCAGTACTTC
CASNDRGSYEQYF
>TRBJ2-4|NA|few|TRBV7-9
TGTGCCAGCAGCATCTCAACCCCCAGCGGCCAAAACATTCAGTACTTC
CASSISTPSGQNIQYF
>TRBJ1-1|NA|few|TRBV5-1
TGCGCCAGCAGCTTGGGTCTGGGGAGCCCCCTCCGAGCTTTCTTT
CASSLGLGSPLRAFF
>TRBJ1-1|TRBD1|NA|TRBV7-2
TGTGCCAGCAGCCCCCGGGACAGGGAGGACCATCTCTCTTCCACTGAAGCTTTCTTT
CASSPRDREDHLSSTEAFF
>TRBJ1-1|NA|NA|TRBV6-2/TRBV6-3
TGTGCCAGCATCACGGACGGGAACACTGAAGCTTTCTTT
CASITDGNTEAFF
>TRBJ2-4|NA|NA|TRBV20-1
TGCAGTGCTAGGCTGGGGGGTACCAAAAACATTCAGTACTTC
CSARLGGTKNIQYF
>TRBJ2-5|TRBD2|NA|TRBV6-1
TGTGCCAGCAGCGCGGGGGGGGGGGAAGAGACCCAGTACTTC
CASSAGGGEETQYF
>TRBJ2-3|NA|few|TRBV24-1
TGTGCCACCAGTTCGACAGGCCGCACAGATACGCAGTATTTT
CATSSTGRTDTQYF
>TRBJ1-2|TRBD1|many|TRBV5-6
TGTGCCAGCAGCGAGGACAGGCTGTATGGCTACACCTTC
CASSEDRLYGYTF
>TRBJ2-1|TRBD1|NA|TRBV7-9
TGTGCCAGCAGCCCACCGACAGGGAAGAATGAGCAGTTCTTC
CASSPPTGKNEQFF
>TRBJ1-2|NA|many|TRBV28
TGTGCCAGCAGCAAGCTCGTGAATGGCTACACCTTC
CASSKLVNGYTF
>TRBJ2-4|NA|many|TRBV28
TGTGCCAGCAGTCCGGGACCGAGGTCGAACATTCAGTACTTC
CASSPGPRSNIQYF
>TRBJ2-4|NA|many|TRBV20-1
TGCAGTGCTAGTTTCAGGGCAAACATTCAGTACTTC
CSASFRANIQYF
>TRBJ2-1|NA|few|TRBV20-1
TGCAGTGCTACTGAGGGTAATGAGCAGTTCTTC
CSATEGNEQFF
>TRBJ2-1|NA|NA|TRBV7-9
TGTGCCAGCAGCTCGGGAGAGAATGAGCAGTTCTTC
CASSSGENEQFF
>TRBJ1-6|TRBD1|many|TRBV6-5
TGTGCCAGCAGTTACTCGGGCGACAGGGGTGGTTCACCCCTCCACTTT
CASSYSGDRGGSPLHF
>TRBJ2-6|NA|many|TRBV5-1
TGCGCCAGTACGGCTGGGGCCAACGTCCTGACTTTC
CASTAGANVLTF
>TRBJ2-5|NA|many|TRBV6-1
TGTGCCAGCAGGGGAGGGGGCCTGCTGGAGACCCAGTACTTC
CASRGGGLLETQYF
>TRBJ1-5|NA|many|TRBV6-1
TGTGCCAGCAAGGGGGGGCGTCCTCAAAGCAATCAGCCCCAGCATTTT
CASKGGRPQSNQPQHF
>TRBJ2-7|NA|many|TRBV29-1
TGCAGCGTTGCGGGAGACTACGAGCAGTACTTC
CSVAGDYEQYF
>TRBJ1-1|NA|few|TRBV7-8
TGTGCCAGCAGCCTTCCCGACCCGGGGGGCACTGAAGCTTTCTTT
CASSLPDPGGTEAFF
>TRBJ1-1|NA|many|TRBV30
TGTGCCTGGAGCTCCATGACTGAAGCTTTCTTT
CAWSSMTEAFF
>TRBJ2-5|TRBD2|few|TRBV5-6
TGTGCCAGCAGCGTCAGCGGGGGACAAGAGACCCAGTACTTC
CASSVSGGQETQYF
>TRBJ2-7|TRBD2|NA|TRBV29-1
TGCAGCGTTGTAGCTAGCGGGACCCACGAGCAGTACTTC
CSVVASGTHEQYF
>TRBJ2-2|NA|once|TRBV5-1
TGCGCCAGCAGCTATTTCAGGGTTGCGAACACCGGGGAGCTGTTTTTT
CASSYFRVANTGELFF
>TRBJ2-6|TRBD1|many|TRBV2
TGTGCCAGCAGTTCCCACAGGGGGGCTGGGGCCAACGTCCTGACTTTC
CASSSHRGAGANVLTF
>TRBJ1-2|TRBD1|NA|TRBV28
TGTGCCAGCTCCAGGGGGGGTGGTGGCTACACCTTC
CASSRGGGGYTF
>TRBJ2-7|NA|many|TRBV28
TGTGCCAGCAGTTTATCCGCGGTAGTAACTGACGAGCAGTACTTC
CASSLSAVVTDEQYF